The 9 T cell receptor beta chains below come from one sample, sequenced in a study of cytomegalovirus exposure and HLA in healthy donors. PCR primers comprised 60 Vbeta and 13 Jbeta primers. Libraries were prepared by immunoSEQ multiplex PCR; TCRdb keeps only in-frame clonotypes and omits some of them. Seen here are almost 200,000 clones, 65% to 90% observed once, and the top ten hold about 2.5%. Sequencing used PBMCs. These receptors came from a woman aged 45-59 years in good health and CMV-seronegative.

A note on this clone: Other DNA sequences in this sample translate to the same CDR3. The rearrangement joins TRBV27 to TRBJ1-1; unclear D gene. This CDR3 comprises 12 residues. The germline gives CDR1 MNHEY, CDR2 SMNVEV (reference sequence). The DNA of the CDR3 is TGTGCTACCGGTTCACTGAACACTGAAGCTTTCTTT. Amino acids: CATGSLNTEAFF.

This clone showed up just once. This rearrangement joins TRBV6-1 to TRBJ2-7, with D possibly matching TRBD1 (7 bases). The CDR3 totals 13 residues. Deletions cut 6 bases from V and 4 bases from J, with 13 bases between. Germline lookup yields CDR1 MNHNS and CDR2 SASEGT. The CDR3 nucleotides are TGTGCCAGCAGGTCGACAGGGACTTACGAGCAGTACTTC. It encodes CASRSTGTYEQYF.

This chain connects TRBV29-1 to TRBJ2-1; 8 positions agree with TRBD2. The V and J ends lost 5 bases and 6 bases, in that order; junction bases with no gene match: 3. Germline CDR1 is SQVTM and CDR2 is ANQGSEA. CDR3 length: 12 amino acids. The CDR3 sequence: CSVQGLGNEQFF. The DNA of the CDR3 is TGCAGCGTTCAGGGACTAGGCAATGAGCAGTTCTTC.

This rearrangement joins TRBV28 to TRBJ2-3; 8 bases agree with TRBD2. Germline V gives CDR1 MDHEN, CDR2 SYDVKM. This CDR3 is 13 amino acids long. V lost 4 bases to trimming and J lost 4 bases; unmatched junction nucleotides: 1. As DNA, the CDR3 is TGTGCCAGCAGTTGGACTAGCCCAGATACGCAGTATTTT. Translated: CASSWTSPDTQYF.

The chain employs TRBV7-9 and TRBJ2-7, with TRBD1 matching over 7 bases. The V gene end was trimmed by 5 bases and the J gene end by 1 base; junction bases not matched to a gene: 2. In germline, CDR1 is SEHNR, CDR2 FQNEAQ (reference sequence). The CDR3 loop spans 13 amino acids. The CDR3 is CASSTGVSYEQYF. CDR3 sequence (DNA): TGTGCCAGCAGCACAGGGGTTTCCTACGAGCAGTACTTC.

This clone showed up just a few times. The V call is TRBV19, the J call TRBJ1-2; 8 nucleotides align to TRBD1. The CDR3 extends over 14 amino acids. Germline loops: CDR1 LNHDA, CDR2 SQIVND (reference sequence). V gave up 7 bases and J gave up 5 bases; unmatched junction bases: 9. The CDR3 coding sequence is TGTGCCAGTAACTTGGGACAGGCCACTTATGGCTACACCTTC. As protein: CASNLGQATYGYTF. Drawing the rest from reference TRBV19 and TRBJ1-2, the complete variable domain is DGGITQSPKYLFRKEGQNVTLSCEQNLNHDAMYWYRQDPGQGLRLIYYSQIVNDFQKGDIAEGYSVSREKKESFPLTVTSAQKNPTAFYLCASNLGQATYGYTFGSGTRLTVV.

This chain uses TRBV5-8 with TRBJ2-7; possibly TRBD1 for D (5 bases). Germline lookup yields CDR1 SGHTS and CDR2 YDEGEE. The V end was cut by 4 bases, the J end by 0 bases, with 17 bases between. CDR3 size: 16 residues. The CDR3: CASSDTYRLFSYEQYF. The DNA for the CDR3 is TGTGCCAGCAGCGATACGTACAGGCTTTTCTCCTACGAGCAGTACTTC.

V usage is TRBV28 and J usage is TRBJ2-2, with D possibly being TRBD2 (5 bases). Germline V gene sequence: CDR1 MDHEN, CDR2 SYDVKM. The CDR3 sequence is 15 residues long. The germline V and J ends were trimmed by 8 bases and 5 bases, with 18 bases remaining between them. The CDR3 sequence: CASAGSLPGTGELFF. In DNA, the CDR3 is TGTGCCAGCGCTGGGTCCCTACCGGGGACCGGGGAGCTGTTTTTT.

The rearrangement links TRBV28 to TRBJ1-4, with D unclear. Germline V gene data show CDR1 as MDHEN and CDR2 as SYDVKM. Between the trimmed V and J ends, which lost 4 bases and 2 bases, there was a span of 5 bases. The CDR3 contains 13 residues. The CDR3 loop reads CASSWATNEKLFF. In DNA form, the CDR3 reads TGTGCCAGCAGTTGGGCCACTAATGAAAAACTGTTTTTT.